Listed here are 25 T cell receptor beta chains from one sample, sequenced in a study of blood T cell repertoires in COVID-19. Assay used: immunoSEQ multiplex PCR; TCRdb lists only in-frame clones, some missing. The sample carries 150,000 to 200,000 clones, 80% to 90% recorded once. Source material: peripheral blood. The receptors come from a man aged 35-49 years with acute or convalescent COVID-19.

J is TRBJ2-2 and V is TRBV11-2; a possible D gene is TRBD2 (6 bases). Germline V gene data show CDR1 as SGHAT and CDR2 as FQNNGV. Trimming took 5 bases from V and 6 from J, leaving 16 bases between them. This CDR3 has 15 residues. For the CDR3, the DNA is TGTGCCAGCAGCCCCAGACTAGTTGGCCCCGGGGAGCTGTTTTTT. This gives the protein CASSPRLVGPGELFF.

This chain uses TRBV3-1 (or the pseudogene TRBV3-2) with TRBJ2-1, with 10 bases identical to TRBD2. V shed 5 bases, J shed 3 bases, and the junction held 7 bases outside the gene matches. Germline V CDR1 and CDR2: LGHDT, YNNKEL (reference sequence). The CDR3 spans 16 residues. The CDR3 bases are TGTGCCAGCAGCGACACTAGCGGGGAGTTCTACAATGAGCAGTTCTTC. It specifies CASSDTSGEFYNEQFF.

The rearrangement joins TRBV5-1 to TRBJ2-7; TRBD1 might be the D (6 bases). Germline-derived CDR1 and CDR2 are SGHRS and YFSETQ. The germline V and J ends were trimmed by 1 base and 3 bases, with 14 bases remaining between them. This CDR3 is 15 amino acids long. The CDR3 reads CASSLIVQGNYEQYF. Here the CDR3 DNA reads TGCGCCAGCAGCTTGATTGTGCAGGGGAACTACGAGCAGTACTTC.

The chain employs TRBV10-3 and TRBJ2-1; 7 bases line up with TRBD2. This CDR3 comprises 13 residues. The V gene end was trimmed by 5 bases and the J gene end by 6 bases; junction bases not matched to a gene: 4. Germline-derived CDR1 and CDR2 are ENHRY and SYGVKD. The chain's CDR3 is CAISHGGSNEQFF. The CDR3, as DNA: TGTGCCATCAGTCACGGGGGGAGCAATGAGCAGTTCTTC.

DNA for the CDR3: TGCGCCAGCAGCCAAGACCTCTCCAGGGCTGGAAACACCATATATTTT. This encodes CASSQDLSRAGNTIYF. The chain is built from TRBV4-3 and TRBJ1-3; D might be TRBD1 (5 bases). From germline, CDR1 is LGHNA and CDR2 YSLEER. Trimming took 0 bases from V and 2 from J, leaving 11 bases between them. The CDR3 covers 16 residues.

The rearrangement joins TRBV19 to TRBJ1-2; 10 nucleotides align to TRBD1. Germline V lookup: CDR1 LNHDA, CDR2 SQIVND (reference sequence). CDR3 length: 14 amino acids. The junction had 7 bases not matched to a gene; V was cut back by 6 bases and J by 6 bases. CDR3 sequence reads: CASSKIGTGDGYTF. Written as DNA, the CDR3 is TGTGCCAGTAGCAAAATTGGGACAGGGGATGGCTACACCTTC.

This clone was seen once. The chain carries TRBV6-2 or TRBV6-3 and TRBJ1-1; TRBD1 might be the D (6 bases). Germline V gene data show CDR1 as MNHEY and CDR2 as SVGEGT. The CDR3 totals 15 residues. Trimming took off 2 bases at V and 1 base at J, with 11 bases between the two ends. The CDR3 region is CASSYPQGKNTEAFF. The CDR3 DNA follows: TGTGCCAGCAGTTACCCACAGGGAAAGAACACTGAAGCTTTCTTT.

This chain joins TRBV3-1 (or the pseudogene TRBV3-2) and TRBJ2-7; possible D gene TRBD1, 5 bases. CDR3 length: 12 residues. In germline, CDR1 is LGHDT, CDR2 YNNKEL (reference sequence). The germline V and J ends were trimmed by 5 bases and 3 bases, with 8 bases remaining between them. The CDR3, as DNA: TGTGCCAGCAGCTACCAGGGCTACGAGCAGTACTTC. Translating gives CASSYQGYEQYF.

The genes are TRBV18 and TRBJ1-1; 7 bases agree with TRBD1. This CDR3 has 15 residues. From germline, CDR1 is KGHSH and CDR2 LQKENI. V lost 3 bases to trimming and J lost 8 bases; unmatched junction nucleotides: 12. The CDR3 loop reads CASSPAGRGLVEAFF. CDR3 bases: TGTGCCAGCTCACCTGCGGGCAGGGGGTTGGTGGAAGCTTTCTTT.

This chain uses TRBV5-4 with TRBJ1-1; the D is unclear. Deletions cut 7 bases from V and 1 base from J, with 14 bases between. Germline-derived CDR1 and CDR2 are SGHNT and YYREEE (reference sequence). This CDR3 has 14 amino acids. The CDR3 sequence is CASVIPGKNTEAFF. The CDR3 DNA sequence: TGTGCCAGCGTCATCCCGGGGAAGAACACTGAAGCTTTCTTT.

V gene TRBV6-6 combines with J gene TRBJ1-1, with D hard to call. This CDR3 has 12 residues. The V end was cut by 7 bases, the J end by 10 bases, with 16 bases between. Germline V gives CDR1 MNHNY, CDR2 SVGAGI (reference sequence). CDR3 nucleotides: TGTGCCAGCACCGGGGAAGGTTTAGGAGCTTTCTTT. This sequence encodes CASTGEGLGAFF.

This rearrangement joins TRBV19 to TRBJ1-2; D not certain. Germline V gene data show CDR1 as LNHDA and CDR2 as SQIVND (reference sequence). Deletions cut 7 bases from V and 4 bases from J, with 10 bases between. The CDR3 contains 12 residues. The CDR3 loop reads CASNESPYGYTF. CDR3 bases: TGTGCCAGTAATGAGAGCCCCTATGGCTACACCTTC.

The rearrangement joins TRBV6-1 to TRBJ1-2; D gene ambiguous. V lost 1 base to trimming and J lost 0 bases, with 9 bases between them. The germline V gene has CDR1 MNHNS and CDR2 SASEGT. The length of the CDR3 is 15 residues. The CDR3 is CASSEVWGANYGYTF. CDR3 nucleotide sequence: TGTGCCAGCAGTGAAGTTTGGGGAGCTAACTATGGCTACACCTTC.

This sequence joins TRBV2 and TRBJ1-4; 9 bases fit TRBD1. V trimming: 6 bases; J trimming: 7 bases; junction bases outside the gene matches: 9. CDR3 length: 15 amino acids. The germline V gene encodes CDR1 SNHLY and CDR2 FYNNEI. CDR3 nucleotides: TGTGCCAGCAGGCCACAGGGGGCTTCCGGTGAAAAACTGTTTTTT. Translating it yields CASRPQGASGEKLFF.

J is TRBJ1-2 and V is TRBV7-9, with 7 bases lining up with TRBD1. Germline V CDR1 and CDR2: SEHNR, FQNEAQ (reference sequence). The CDR3 runs 15 residues. V shed 0 bases and J 10 bases; nucleotides not matched to a gene: 11. DNA for the CDR3: TGTGCCAGCAGCTTAGCCGAGGGACAGTCATCCTCCTACACCTTC. Residues: CASSLAEGQSSSYTF.

The chain uses TRBV30 and TRBJ1-2; possible D gene TRBD1, 6 bases. The germline gives CDR1 GTSNPN, CDR2 SVGIG (reference sequence). The CDR3 totals 14 residues. The V and J ends lost 3 bases and 2 bases respectively, with 13 bases between them. DNA for the CDR3: TGTGCCTGGAGGATGAGGACAGCAAACTATGGCTACACCTTC. Protein product: CAWRMRTANYGYTF.

CDR3 in DNA: TGTGCCAGCAGCTTTGGACAGGGTACCTACGAGCAGTACTTC. Amino acids: CASSFGQGTYEQYF. J is TRBJ2-7 and V is TRBV7-9, with 8 bases lining up with TRBD1. This CDR3 has 14 residues. V gave up 3 bases and J gave up 2 bases; unmatched junction bases: 3. Looked up from germline, CDR1 is SEHNR and CDR2 is FQNEAQ (reference sequence).

The chain carries TRBV5-6 and TRBJ1-6; tentative D call: TRBD1 (5 bases). The CDR3 sequence is 15 residues long. CDR1 is SGHDT and CDR2 is YYEEEE in the germline V gene. V was shortened by 1 base and J by 7 bases, with 12 bases between the two germline ends. CDR3 region: CASSLWGGRNSPLHF. In nucleotides, the CDR3 is TGTGCCAGCAGCTTGTGGGGCGGGAGAAATTCACCCCTCCACTTT.

This clone was seen a single time. This chain links TRBV14 with TRBJ1-2; tentatively, D is TRBD1 (5 bases). Trimming took 3 bases from V and 7 from J, leaving 18 bases between them. Germline V gene sequence: CDR1 SGHDN, CDR2 FVKESK. There are 15 residues in the CDR3. CDR3 sequence (DNA): TGTGCCAGCAGCCAGGCCCCTCGGGCAGGGTTTGGCTACACCTTC. Translating it yields CASSQAPRAGFGYTF.

This chain links TRBV6-2 or TRBV6-3 with TRBJ2-3; D is possibly TRBD1 (7 bases). Deletions cut 2 bases from V and 2 bases from J, with 14 bases between. This CDR3 spans 16 amino acids. In germline, CDR1 is MNHEY, CDR2 SVGEGT. CDR3 loop: CASSYRQGLYTDTQYF. The CDR3 coding sequence is TGTGCCAGCAGTTACAGACAGGGACTTTACACAGATACGCAGTATTTT.

This rearrangement joins TRBV5-4 to TRBJ1-1; TRBD1 agrees at 7 bases. The V and J ends lost 5 bases and 4 bases, in that order; junction bases with no gene match: 5. CDR1 and CDR2 (germline): SGHNT, YYREEE (reference sequence). CDR3 size: 13 residues. This CDR3 reads CASRRTGTTEAFF. DNA for the CDR3: TGTGCCAGCAGGCGGACAGGAACCACTGAAGCTTTCTTT.

The chain employs TRBV2 and TRBJ2-1; D may be TRBD1 (5 bases). Trimming took off 5 bases at V and 12 bases at J, with 14 bases between the two ends. Germline CDR1 and CDR2: SNHLY and FYNNEI. There are 12 residues in the CDR3. The CDR3, as DNA: TGTGCCAGCAGTACAACAGGATCGGGGCAGTTCTTC. Its protein is CASSTTGSGQFF.

The V call is TRBV28, the J call TRBJ1-6; D may be TRBD1 (6 bases). The germline gives CDR1 MDHEN, CDR2 SYDVKM. CDR3 length equals 13 residues. The ends were cut back, 5 bases at V and 7 bases at J, with 9 bases in the middle. Written as DNA, the CDR3 is TGTGCCAGCAGTGGGGGACACAATTCACCCCTCCACTTT. Protein sequence: CASSGGHNSPLHF.

The chain joins TRBV6-5 to TRBJ1-5; TRBD1 agrees at 7 bases. CDR1 and CDR2 from the germline V gene are MNHEY and SVGAGI. Germline trimming cut 6 bases from V and 1 base from J; bases unmatched to any gene: 6. This CDR3 contains 15 residues. The CDR3 sequence is CASRVTGASNQPQHF. As DNA, the CDR3 is TGTGCCAGCAGGGTTACAGGGGCCAGCAATCAGCCCCAGCATTTT.

The V gene is TRBV6-1, the J gene TRBJ2-7; 10 positions agree with TRBD1. The J segment lost 3 bases and the V segment lost 3 bases, leaving 11 bases of the junction unmatched. This CDR3 contains 17 residues. Germline CDR1 reads MNHNS; CDR2 reads SASEGT. The CDR3 DNA reads as TGTGCCAGCAGTGAGAACGTGGGGGACAGGGGTCTCTACGAGCAGTACTTC. This translates into CASSENVGDRGLYEQYF.